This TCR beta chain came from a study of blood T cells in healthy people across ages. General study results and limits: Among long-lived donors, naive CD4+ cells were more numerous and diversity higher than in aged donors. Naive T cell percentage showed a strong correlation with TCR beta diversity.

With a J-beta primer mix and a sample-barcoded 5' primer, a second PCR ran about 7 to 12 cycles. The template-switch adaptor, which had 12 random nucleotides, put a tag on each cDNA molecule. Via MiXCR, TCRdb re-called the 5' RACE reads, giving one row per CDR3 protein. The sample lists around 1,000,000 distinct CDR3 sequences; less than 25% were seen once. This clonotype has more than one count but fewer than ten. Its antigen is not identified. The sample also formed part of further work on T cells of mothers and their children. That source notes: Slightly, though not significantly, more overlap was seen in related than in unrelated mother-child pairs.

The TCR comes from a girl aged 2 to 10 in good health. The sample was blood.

CDR3 in amino acids: CASSFVAGGLADTQYF. The CDR3 DNA follows: TGTGCCAGCAGCTTCGTGGCGGGGGGATTAGCAGATACGCAGTATTTT. The gene calls are TRBV5-6 and TRBJ2-3, with TRBD2 identical over 8 bases. Germline V gives CDR1 SGHDT, CDR2 YYEEEE. CDR3 size: 16 residues. After removal of 2 bases from V and 4 bases from J, the junction contained 9 bases not matched to a gene.